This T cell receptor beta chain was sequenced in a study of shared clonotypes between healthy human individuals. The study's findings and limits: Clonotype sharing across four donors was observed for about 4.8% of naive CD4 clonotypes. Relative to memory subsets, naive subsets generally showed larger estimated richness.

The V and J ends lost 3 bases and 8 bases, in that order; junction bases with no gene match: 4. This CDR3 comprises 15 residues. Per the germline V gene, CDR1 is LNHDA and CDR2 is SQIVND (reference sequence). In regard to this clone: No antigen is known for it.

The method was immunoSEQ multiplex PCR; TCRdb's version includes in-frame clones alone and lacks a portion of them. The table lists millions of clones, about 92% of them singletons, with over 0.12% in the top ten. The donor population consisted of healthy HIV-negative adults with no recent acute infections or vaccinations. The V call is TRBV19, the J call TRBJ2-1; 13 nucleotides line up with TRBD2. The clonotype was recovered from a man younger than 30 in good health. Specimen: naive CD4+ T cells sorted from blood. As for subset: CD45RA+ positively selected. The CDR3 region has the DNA TGTGCCAGTAGTATGGGACTAGCGGGGATGGATGAGCAGTTCTTC. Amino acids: CASSMGLAGMDEQFF.